These T cell receptor beta chains were read from a single sample in a study of blood T cell repertoires in COVID-19. Only in-frame clones appear in the TCRdb table, and some are missing; sequencing was by immunoSEQ multiplex PCR. The sample has roughly 400,000 clones; roughly 86% are singletons. The specimen sequenced was PBMCs or T cells enriched from blood (not recorded which). Every receptor here comes from a woman aged 35 to 49 with acute COVID-19. Each CDR3 is given with its conserved first and last residue. A D gene is named only where the DNA matches it firmly. Clone size appears in some rows only: once, few, many, or a class for an expanded clone.

CDR3nt | CDR3aa | j_gene | d_gene | v_gene | abundance
TGTGCCACCGGACAGGGTAGCAATCAGCCCCAGCATTTT | CATGQGSNQPQHF | TRBJ1-5 | TRBD1 | TRBV19 | NA
TGTGCCAGCAGCTTTACCTCCGGGGACTCTTGGGCGGCCAAAAACATTCAGTACTTC | CASSFTSGDSWAAKNIQYF | TRBJ2-4 | NA | TRBV7-9 | NA
TGTGCCTGGGCGGGAACGAACACTGAAGCTTTCTTT | CAWAGTNTEAFF | TRBJ1-1 | NA | TRBV30 | NA
TGTGCCAGCAGCTTAGGGGGAGGGGTATTCTATGGCTACACCTTC | CASSLGGGVFYGYTF | TRBJ1-2 | NA | TRBV7-8 | NA
TGTGCCAGCAGGAATAGCGGGAAGGAGACCCAGTACTTC | CASRNSGKETQYF | TRBJ2-5 | TRBD2 | TRBV2 | NA
TGTGCCAGCAGCTCTAGACTAGCGGGGGGCCCTTACGAGCAGTACTTC | CASSSRLAGGPYEQYF | TRBJ2-7 | TRBD2 | TRBV11-2 | NA
TGTGCCAGCTCACCACGGGACAGGACTTTCACAGATACGCAGTATTTT | CASSPRDRTFTDTQYF | TRBJ2-3 | TRBD1 | TRBV18 | NA
TGTGCCAGCAGCCAACAGGGGGCCCAGCCCCAGCATTTT | CASSQQGAQPQHF | TRBJ1-5 | TRBD1 | TRBV3-1/TRBV3-2 | few
TGTGCCAGCACCCTAGCGGGGGGGTACCAAGAGACCCAGTACTTC | CASTLAGGYQETQYF | TRBJ2-5 | TRBD2 | TRBV9 | NA
TGCAGTGCTAGTTCGTTAAATAGGGGTACGCAGTATTTT | CSASSLNRGTQYF | TRBJ2-3 | NA | TRBV20-1 | NA
TGCGCCAGCAGCTCCGCCGCGGGAATCACCTACGAGCAGTACTTC | CASSSAAGITYEQYF | TRBJ2-7 | NA | TRBV5-1 | NA